One sample yielded the 30 T cell receptor beta chains listed below, sequenced in a study of T cell responses to AZD1222 COVID-19 vaccine. Assay used: immunoSEQ multiplex PCR; TCRdb lists only in-frame clones, some missing. The repertoire holds 95,000 to 120,000 clones, with about 92% as singletons. The sequencing used peripheral blood, collected on day 0 of MenACWY control vaccination. Receptors were obtained from an adult in good health.

The V gene is TRBV24-1, the J gene TRBJ1-1; a weak D match, TRBD1 (6 bases). The germline CDR1 and CDR2 sequences are KGHDR and SFDVKD. The CDR3 totals 14 residues. Trimming took off 6 bases at V and 3 bases at J, with 13 bases between the two ends. The chain's CDR3 is CATSWQGSDTEAFF. The DNA for the CDR3 is TGTGCCACCAGTTGGCAGGGGTCGGACACTGAAGCTTTCTTT.

The V and J genes are TRBV5-4 and TRBJ2-1; possible D gene TRBD2, 7 bases. Per germline, CDR1 SGHNT and CDR2 YYREEE (reference sequence). CDR3 size: 16 residues. With 6 bases removed from V and 3 bases from J, the gap between germline ends came to 19 bases. CDR3: CASIPSGGGSYNEQFF. CDR3 bases: TGTGCCAGCATCCCGTCGGGGGGCGGGAGCTACAATGAGCAGTTCTTC.

The J gene is TRBJ1-4, the V gene TRBV2; D is undetermined. Germline V gene lookup returns CDR1 SNHLY and CDR2 FYNNEI. Trimming cost V 3 bases and J 7 bases, with 9 bases left between them. The CDR3 is 13 amino acids. In DNA, the CDR3 is TGTGCCAGCAGTGATCGGACGGGTGAAAAACTGTTTTTT. This gives the protein CASSDRTGEKLFF.

V usage is TRBV29-1 and J usage is TRBJ2-3, with D perhaps matching TRBD1 (5 bases). The germline V gene has CDR1 SQVTM and CDR2 ANQGSEA. Trimming pared 2 bases from V and 1 base from J, leaving 7 bases between. The CDR3 has 13 residues. In DNA form, the CDR3 reads TGCAGCGTTGAAACCAGGGGCACAGATACGCAGTATTTT. It translates to CSVETRGTDTQYF.

The chain employs TRBV13 and TRBJ2-3; a possible D gene is TRBD1 (5 bases). The CDR3 covers 16 residues. Trimming stripped 3 bases from V and 4 bases from J, with 17 bases between. The germline gives CDR1 PRHDT, CDR2 FYEKMQ (reference sequence). CDR3 sequence (DNA): TGTGCCAGCAGCTTCCCTGGGGCTAGGGGTCCAGATACGCAGTATTTT. Protein sequence: CASSFPGARGPDTQYF.

The genes are TRBV18 and TRBJ1-2, with unresolved D. Trimming pared 3 bases from V and 2 bases from J, leaving 4 bases between. CDR3 length equals 12 residues. CDR1 and CDR2 (germline): KGHSH, LQKENI. CDR3 bases: TGTGCCAGCTCACCGCAAAACTATGGCTACACCTTC. It translates to CASSPQNYGYTF. The full variable domain, its missing parts supplied by reference TRBV18 and TRBJ1-2, is NAGVMQNPRHLVRRRGQEARLRCSPMKGHSHVYWYRQLPEEGLKFMVYLQKENIIDESGMPKERFSAEFPKEGPSILRIQQVVRGDSAAYFCASSPQNYGYTFGSGTRLTVV.

J is TRBJ1-5 and V is TRBV6-6; D is undetermined. V was clipped by 6 bases and J by 0 bases, with 9 bases between them. Germline V lookup: CDR1 MNHNY, CDR2 SVGAGI (reference sequence). The CDR3 covers 14 residues. CDR3 nucleotides: TGTGCCAGCAGCCGACGGTATAGCAATCAGCCCCAGCATTTT. Residues: CASSRRYSNQPQHF.

This chain links TRBV27 with TRBJ2-1; the match to TRBD1 covers 10 bases. Trimming took 8 bases from V and 3 from J; bases not matched to a gene: 7. The germline V gene has CDR1 MNHEY and CDR2 SMNVEV (reference sequence). There are 15 residues in the CDR3. CDR3 DNA: TGTGCCAGCCAGGTCGGGACAGGGGACTACAATGAGCAGTTCTTC. This sequence encodes CASQVGTGDYNEQFF.

The chain combines TRBV6-5 with TRBJ2-3; 7 bases line up with TRBD1. The V and J ends lost 6 bases and 3 bases, in that order; junction bases with no gene match: 6. This CDR3 has 14 residues. Germline V gives CDR1 MNHEY, CDR2 SVGAGI. CDR3 residues: CASSPRQGTDTQYF. In DNA, the CDR3 is TGTGCCAGCAGCCCACGACAGGGAACAGATACGCAGTATTTT.

V gene TRBV11-3 combines with J gene TRBJ2-1, with TRBD1 identical over 8 bases. V lost 5 bases, J lost 0 bases, and 18 bases stayed unmatched. Germline V gene sequence: CDR1 SGHNT, CDR2 YENEEA. This CDR3 has 20 residues. CDR3 coding DNA: TGTGCCAGCAGCCCCCGTGGGGGACAGGCCGCTGAATTCTCCTACAATGAGCAGTTCTTC. Its translation: CASSPRGGQAAEFSYNEQFF.

The rearrangement uses TRBV5-1 and TRBJ1-4, with D perhaps TRBD1 (6 bases). Germline values: CDR1 SGHRS, CDR2 YFSETQ. CDR3 size: 15 residues. V lost 4 bases to trimming and J lost 0 bases, with 10 bases between them. The CDR3 DNA sequence: TGCGCCAGCAGCCAGGACAGTACAACTAATGAAAAACTGTTTTTT. Translated: CASSQDSTTNEKLFF.

V and J are TRBV10-3 and TRBJ1-2; D not resolved. Trimming stripped 2 bases from V and 8 bases from J, with 9 bases between. The germline V gene has CDR1 ENHRY and CDR2 SYGVKD. CDR3 length: 12 residues. The CDR3 reads CAISEDVYGYTF. As DNA, the CDR3 is TGTGCCATCAGTGAGGACGTTTACGGCTACACCTTC.

In its sample, this clone was seen once. The J gene is TRBJ2-7, the V gene TRBV19; D call uncertain. This CDR3 has 13 residues. Germline V CDR1 and CDR2: LNHDA, SQIVND (reference sequence). The germline V and J ends were trimmed by 3 bases and 3 bases, with 9 bases remaining between them. The CDR3 region is CASSITTLYEQYF. CDR3 DNA: TGTGCCAGTAGTATTACGACCCTCTACGAGCAGTACTTC.

The V call is TRBV19, the J call TRBJ1-2, with TRBD1 identical over 9 bases. Germline V CDR1 and CDR2: LNHDA, SQIVND (reference sequence). Unmatched junction bases numbered 13, after V lost 7 bases and J lost 7 bases. The CDR3 covers 15 residues. DNA of the CDR3: TGTGCCAGTACCCTACAGGACAGGGGACGTAGTGGCTACACCTTC. It yields the protein CASTLQDRGRSGYTF.

The rearrangement joins TRBV7-2 to TRBJ1-5; tentative D call: TRBD1 (5 bases). The V gene's germline CDR1 is SGHTA and CDR2 FQGNSA. This CDR3 region has 14 residues. V lost 2 bases to trimming and J lost 4 bases, with 9 bases between them. CDR3 sequence reads: CASSLMTENQPQHF. The CDR3 DNA reads TGTGCCAGCAGCTTAATGACAGAAAATCAGCCCCAGCATTTT.

The rearrangement uses TRBV5-4 and TRBJ2-1; 10 bases line up with TRBD1. V trimming: 0 bases; J trimming: 8 bases; junction bases outside the gene matches: 8. In germline, CDR1 is SGHNT, CDR2 YYREEE (reference sequence). The CDR3 spans 16 residues. CDR3: CASSLGGGQGGDEQFF. The DNA for the CDR3 is TGTGCCAGCAGCTTGGGGGGAGGACAGGGGGGCGATGAGCAGTTCTTC.

The V and J genes are TRBV5-1 and TRBJ1-2, with 8 bases matching TRBD1. The junction had 1 base not matched to a gene; V was cut back by 0 bases and J by 6 bases. Germline V gene data show CDR1 as SGHRS and CDR2 as YFSETQ. This CDR3 region has 13 residues. The CDR3 is CASSLGTGNGYTF. CDR3 nucleotide sequence: TGCGCCAGCAGCTTGGGGACAGGGAATGGCTACACCTTC.

The V gene is TRBV9, the J gene TRBJ1-2; a weak D match, TRBD1 (5 bases). The CDR3 is 13 residues long. The V gene lost 0 bases and the J gene lost 8 bases, with 11 bases spanning the gap. Germline V gene data show CDR1 as SGDLS and CDR2 as YYNGEE. The CDR3 spells CASSVGTGEGYTF. The DNA of the CDR3 is TGTGCCAGCAGCGTAGGTACAGGCGAGGGCTACACCTTC.

The chain uses TRBV10-3 and TRBJ1-1, with D uncertain. The ends were cut back, 1 base at V and 9 bases at J, with 9 bases in the middle. Germline assignment: CDR1 ENHRY and CDR2 SYGVKD. The CDR3 loop spans 12 amino acids. CDR3 residues: CAISELGTQAFF. As DNA, the CDR3 is TGTGCCATCAGTGAGTTAGGTACGCAAGCTTTCTTT.

This clone appeared a few times. The rearrangement joins TRBV5-6 to TRBJ1-5; TRBD1 agrees at 10 bases. V was clipped by 4 bases and J by 9 bases; unmatched bases: 10. The CDR3 consists of 15 residues. Germline V CDR1 and CDR2: SGHDT, YYEEEE. CDR3 bases: TGTGCCAGCAGCCCGGGACAGGGGCCTGGCTGGCCCCAGCATTTT. Translated: CASSPGQGPGWPQHF.

The chain combines TRBV4-3 with TRBJ2-7; a weak D match, TRBD1 (5 bases). The CDR3 length is 15 residues. Looked up from germline, CDR1 is LGHNA and CDR2 is YSLEER. The V end was cut by 0 bases, the J end by 1 base, with 10 bases between. CDR3 sequence (DNA): TGCGCCAGCAGCCAAGATAGGGCAGGGTCCTACGAGCAGTACTTC. Amino acids: CASSQDRAGSYEQYF.

The chain uses TRBV28 and TRBJ2-4; 9 nucleotides match TRBD1. The CDR3 consists of 19 residues. V lost 4 bases to trimming and J lost 1 base; unmatched junction nucleotides: 14. The V gene's germline CDR1 is MDHEN and CDR2 SYDVKM. CDR3 amino acids: CASSSIPGQGRWAKNIQYF. DNA of the CDR3: TGTGCCAGCAGTTCGATCCCGGGACAGGGCCGGTGGGCCAAAAACATTCAGTACTTC.

The V and J genes are TRBV20-1 and TRBJ1-2; TRBD1 matches at 9 bases. J lost 4 bases, V lost 3 bases, and 3 bases had no gene match. Germline CDR1 reads DFQATT; CDR2 reads SNEGSKA (reference sequence). This CDR3 region has 13 residues. CDR3 residues: CSASGQGSYGYTF. As DNA, the CDR3 is TGCAGTGCTAGTGGACAGGGGAGCTATGGCTACACCTTC.

The chain carries TRBV19 and TRBJ1-4, with TRBD1 matching over 7 bases. Unmatched junction bases numbered 9, after V lost 6 bases and J lost 8 bases. The germline CDR1 and CDR2 sequences are LNHDA and SQIVND (reference sequence). The CDR3 totals 14 residues. The CDR3 nucleotides read TGTGCCAGTAGCTCACAGGGGCTGGAGGAAAAACTGTTTTTT. Encoded protein: CASSSQGLEEKLFF.

This rearrangement joins TRBV2 to TRBJ1-6, with TRBD1 matching over 8 bases. The CDR3 has 16 residues. The V segment lost 5 bases and the J segment 7 bases; nucleotides outside the gene matches: 10. Germline CDR1 and CDR2: SNHLY and FYNNEI. CDR3 protein: CASSPRTGFVNSPLHF. CDR3 coding DNA: TGTGCCAGCAGTCCTAGGACAGGGTTCGTGAATTCACCCCTCCACTTT.

V and J are TRBV5-1 and TRBJ1-6; 9 bases agree with TRBD1. The CDR3 runs 18 residues. V gave up 4 bases and J gave up 0 bases; unmatched junction bases: 8. Germline V gives CDR1 SGHRS, CDR2 YFSETQ. DNA for the CDR3: TGCGCCAGCAGCGACTCGGGACAGGGCTTCTCCTATAATTCACCCCTCCACTTT. It specifies CASSDSGQGFSYNSPLHF. The whole variable domain, filled in from reference TRBV5-1 and TRBJ1-6, reads KAGVTQTPRYLIKTRGQQVTLSCSPISGHRSVSWYQQTPGQGLQFLFEYFSETQRNKGNFPGRFSGRQFSNSRSEMNVSTLELGDSALYLCASSDSGQGFSYNSPLHFGNGTRLTVT.

The chain links TRBV29-1 to TRBJ1-2, with a possible D match to TRBD1 (5 bases). The germline V gene has CDR1 SQVTM and CDR2 ANQGSEA. V was clipped by 3 bases and J by 6 bases, with 17 bases between them. The CDR3 contains 14 residues. CDR3: CSVDVLGEANGYTF. The CDR3 region has the DNA TGCAGCGTTGATGTGTTAGGGGAGGCGAATGGCTACACCTTC.

With regard to this clone: This same CDR3 is encoded by further DNA sequences in the sample. This rearrangement joins TRBV5-1 to TRBJ1-1; D may be TRBD1 (6 bases). The V gene lost 3 bases and the J gene lost 1 base, with 10 bases spanning the gap. The CDR3 extends over 14 amino acids. The V gene's germline CDR1 is SGHRS and CDR2 YFSETQ. As DNA, the CDR3 is TGCGCCAGCAGCTCACAGGGTGGGAACACTGAAGCTTTCTTT. Protein product: CASSSQGGNTEAFF.

CDR3 DNA: TGTGCCAGCTCACCAGACAGGGACTCTGGAAACACCATATATTTT. Translated, it gives CASSPDRDSGNTIYF. The chain carries TRBV18 and TRBJ1-3, with TRBD1 matching over 7 bases. The ends lost 2 bases at V and 0 bases at J; junction bases unmatched: 1. Germline CDR1 is KGHSH and CDR2 is LQKENI. The CDR3 length is 15 residues.

The chain employs TRBV5-1 and TRBJ1-5; 8 nucleotides line up with TRBD1. The CDR3 extends over 15 amino acids. Unmatched junction bases numbered 5, after V lost 4 bases and J lost 2 bases. CDR1 and CDR2 (germline): SGHRS, YFSETQ. The CDR3 DNA is TGCGCCAGCAGCCCAGGGGGCCGGGGCAATCAGCCCCAGCATTTT. This encodes CASSPGGRGNQPQHF.